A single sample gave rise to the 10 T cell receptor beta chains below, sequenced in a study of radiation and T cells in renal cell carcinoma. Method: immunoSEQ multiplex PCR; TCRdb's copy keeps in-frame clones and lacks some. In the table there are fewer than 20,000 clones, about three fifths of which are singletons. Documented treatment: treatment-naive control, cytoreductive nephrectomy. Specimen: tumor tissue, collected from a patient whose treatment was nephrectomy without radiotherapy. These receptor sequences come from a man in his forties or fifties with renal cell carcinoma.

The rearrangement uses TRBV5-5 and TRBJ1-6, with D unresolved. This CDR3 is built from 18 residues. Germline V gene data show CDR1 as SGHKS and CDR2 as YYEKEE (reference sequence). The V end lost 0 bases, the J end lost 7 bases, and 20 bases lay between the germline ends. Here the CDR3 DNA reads TGTGCCAGCAGCTTGGACGTGGGGTCCCACAACCCCAATTCACCCCTCCACTTT. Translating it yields CASSLDVGSHNPNSPLHF.

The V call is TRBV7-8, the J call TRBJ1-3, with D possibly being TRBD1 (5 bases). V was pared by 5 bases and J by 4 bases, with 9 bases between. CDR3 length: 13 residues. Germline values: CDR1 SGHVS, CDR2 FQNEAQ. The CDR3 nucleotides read TGTGCCAGCAGCACCTACAGGGGAAACACCATATATTTT. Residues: CASSTYRGNTIYF. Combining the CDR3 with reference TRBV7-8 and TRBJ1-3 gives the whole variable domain GAGVSQSPRYKVAKRGQDVALRCDPISGHVSLFWYQQALGQGPEFLTYFQNEAQLDKSGLPSDRFFAERPEGSVSTLKIQRTQQEDSAVYLCASSTYRGNTIYFGEGSWLTVV.

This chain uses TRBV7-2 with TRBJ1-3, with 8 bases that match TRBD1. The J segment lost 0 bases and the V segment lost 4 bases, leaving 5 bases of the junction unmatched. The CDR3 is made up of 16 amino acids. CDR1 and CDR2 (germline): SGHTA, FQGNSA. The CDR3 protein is CASSSGQGLSGNTIYF. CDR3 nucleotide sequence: TGTGCCAGCAGCTCCGGACAGGGACTCTCTGGAAACACCATATATTTT.

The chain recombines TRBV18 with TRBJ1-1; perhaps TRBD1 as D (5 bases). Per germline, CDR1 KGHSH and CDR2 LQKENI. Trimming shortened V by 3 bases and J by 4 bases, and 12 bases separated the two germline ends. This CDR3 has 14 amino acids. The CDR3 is CASSPSGSGTEAFF. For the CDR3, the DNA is TGTGCCAGCTCACCTTCAGGGAGTGGCACTGAAGCTTTCTTT.

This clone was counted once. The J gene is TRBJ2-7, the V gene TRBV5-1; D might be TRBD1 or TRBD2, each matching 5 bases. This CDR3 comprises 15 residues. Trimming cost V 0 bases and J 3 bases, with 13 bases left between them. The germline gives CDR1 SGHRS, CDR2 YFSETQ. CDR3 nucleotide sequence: TGCGCCAGCAGCTTGGGTACGGGACGTTTCTACGAGCAGTACTTC. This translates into CASSLGTGRFYEQYF. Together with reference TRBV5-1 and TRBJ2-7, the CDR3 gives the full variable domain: KAGVTQTPRYLIKTRGQQVTLSCSPISGHRSVSWYQQTPGQGLQFLFEYFSETQRNKGNFPGRFSGRQFSNSRSEMNVSTLELGDSALYLCASSLGTGRFYEQYFGPGTRLTVT.

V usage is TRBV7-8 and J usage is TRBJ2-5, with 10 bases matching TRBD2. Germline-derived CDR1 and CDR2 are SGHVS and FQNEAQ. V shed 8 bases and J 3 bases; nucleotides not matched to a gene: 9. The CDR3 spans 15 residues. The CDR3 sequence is CASFPSGLAEETQYF. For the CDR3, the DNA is TGTGCCAGCTTCCCATCCGGACTAGCGGAAGAGACCCAGTACTTC.

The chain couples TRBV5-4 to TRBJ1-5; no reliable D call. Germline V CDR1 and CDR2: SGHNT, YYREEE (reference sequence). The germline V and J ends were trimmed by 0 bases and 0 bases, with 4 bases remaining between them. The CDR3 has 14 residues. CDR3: CASSLANSNQPQHF. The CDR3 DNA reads TGTGCCAGCAGCTTGGCGAATAGCAATCAGCCCCAGCATTTT.

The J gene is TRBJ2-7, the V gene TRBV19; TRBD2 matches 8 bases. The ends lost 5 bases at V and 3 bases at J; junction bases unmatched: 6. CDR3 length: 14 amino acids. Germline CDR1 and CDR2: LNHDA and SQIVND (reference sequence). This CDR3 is CASSPETSDYEQYF. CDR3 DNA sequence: TGTGCCAGTAGTCCCGAGACTAGCGACTACGAGCAGTACTTC.

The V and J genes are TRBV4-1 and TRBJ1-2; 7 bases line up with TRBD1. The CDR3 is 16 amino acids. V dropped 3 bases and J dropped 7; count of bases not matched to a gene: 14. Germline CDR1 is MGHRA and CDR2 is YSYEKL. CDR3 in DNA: TGCGCCAGCAGCCATGGAGGAGCAGGGGGATATGGTGGCTACACCTTC. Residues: CASSHGGAGGYGGYTF.

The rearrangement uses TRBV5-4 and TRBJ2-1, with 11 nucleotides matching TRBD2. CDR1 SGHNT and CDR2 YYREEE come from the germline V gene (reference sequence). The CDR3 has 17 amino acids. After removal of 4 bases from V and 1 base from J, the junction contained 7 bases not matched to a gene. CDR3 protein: CASSRTSGRRSYNEQFF. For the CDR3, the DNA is TGTGCCAGCAGCCGGACTAGCGGGCGAAGATCCTACAATGAGCAGTTCTTC.